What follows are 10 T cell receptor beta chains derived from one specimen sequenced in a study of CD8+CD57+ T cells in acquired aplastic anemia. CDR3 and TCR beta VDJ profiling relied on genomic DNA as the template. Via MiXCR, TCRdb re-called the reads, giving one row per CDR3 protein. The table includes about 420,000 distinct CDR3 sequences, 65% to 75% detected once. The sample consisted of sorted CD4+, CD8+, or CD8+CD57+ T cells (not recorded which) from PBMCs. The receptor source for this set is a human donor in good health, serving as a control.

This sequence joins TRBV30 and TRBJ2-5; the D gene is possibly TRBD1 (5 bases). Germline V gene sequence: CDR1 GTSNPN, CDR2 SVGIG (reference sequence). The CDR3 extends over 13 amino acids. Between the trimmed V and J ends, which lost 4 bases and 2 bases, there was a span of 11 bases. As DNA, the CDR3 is TGTGCCTGGAACGCCAGGGTACAAGAGACCCAGTACTTC. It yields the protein CAWNARVQETQYF.

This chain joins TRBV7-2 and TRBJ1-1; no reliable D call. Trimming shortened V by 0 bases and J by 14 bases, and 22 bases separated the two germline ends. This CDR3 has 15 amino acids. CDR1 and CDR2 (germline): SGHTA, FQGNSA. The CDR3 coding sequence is TGTGCCAGCAGCTTAGCAGGAGTGGGGAACACTGAGCAGTTCTTT. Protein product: CASSLAGVGNTEQFF. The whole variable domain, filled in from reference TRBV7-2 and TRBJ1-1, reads GAGVSQSPSNKVTEKGKDVELRCDPISGHTALYWYRQSLGQGLEFLIYFQGNSAPDKSGLPSDRFSAERTGGSVSTLTIQRTQQEDSAVYLCASSLAGVGNTEQFFGQGTRLTVV.

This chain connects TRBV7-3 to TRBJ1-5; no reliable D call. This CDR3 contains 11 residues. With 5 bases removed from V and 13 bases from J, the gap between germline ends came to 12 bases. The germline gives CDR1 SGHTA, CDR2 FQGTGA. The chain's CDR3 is CASSVDRAQHF. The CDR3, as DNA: TGTGCCAGCAGCGTGGATCGGGCGCAGCATTTT.

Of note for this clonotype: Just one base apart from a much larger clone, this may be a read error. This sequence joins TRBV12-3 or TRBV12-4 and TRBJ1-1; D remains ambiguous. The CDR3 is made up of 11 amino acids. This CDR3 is CAGRLLGGAFF. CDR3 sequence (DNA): TGTGCCGGCAGGTTGCTGGGTGGGGCTTTCTTT.

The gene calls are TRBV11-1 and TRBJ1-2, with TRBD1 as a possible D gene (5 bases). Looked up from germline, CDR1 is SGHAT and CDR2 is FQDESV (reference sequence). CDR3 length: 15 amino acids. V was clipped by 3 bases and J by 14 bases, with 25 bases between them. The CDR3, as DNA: TGTGCCAGCAGCTTGGTCGGACAAGTCGACGATGGGCAGACCTTC. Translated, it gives CASSLVGQVDDGQTF.

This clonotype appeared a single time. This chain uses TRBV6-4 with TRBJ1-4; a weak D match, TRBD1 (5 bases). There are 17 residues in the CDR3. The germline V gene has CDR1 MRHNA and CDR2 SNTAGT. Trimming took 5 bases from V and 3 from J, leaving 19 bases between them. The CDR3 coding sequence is TGTGCCAGCAGTTCGTTTGGGGGGGGACGAGCTAATGAAAAACTGTTTTTT. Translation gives CASSSFGGGRANEKLFF.

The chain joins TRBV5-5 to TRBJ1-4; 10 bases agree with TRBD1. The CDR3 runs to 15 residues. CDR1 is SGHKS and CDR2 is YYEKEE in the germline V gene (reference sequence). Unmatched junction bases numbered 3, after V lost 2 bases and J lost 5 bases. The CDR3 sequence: CASSLRQGANEKLFF. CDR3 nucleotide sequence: TGTGCCAGCAGCTTAAGACAGGGGGCAAATGAAAAACTGTTTTTT.

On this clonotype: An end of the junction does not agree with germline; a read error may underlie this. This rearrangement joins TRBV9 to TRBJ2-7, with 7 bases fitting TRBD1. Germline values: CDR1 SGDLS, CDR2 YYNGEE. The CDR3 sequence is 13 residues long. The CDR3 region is CASSVTGMNTEAF. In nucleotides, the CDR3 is TGTGCCAGCAGCGTGACAGGGATGAACACTGAAGCCTTC.

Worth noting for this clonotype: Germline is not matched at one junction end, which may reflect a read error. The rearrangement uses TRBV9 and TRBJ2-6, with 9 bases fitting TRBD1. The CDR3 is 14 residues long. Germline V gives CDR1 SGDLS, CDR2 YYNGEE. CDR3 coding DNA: TGTGCCAGCACACCCGGGACAGGGTACAATTCACCCCCTTTC. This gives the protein CASTPGTGYNSPPF.

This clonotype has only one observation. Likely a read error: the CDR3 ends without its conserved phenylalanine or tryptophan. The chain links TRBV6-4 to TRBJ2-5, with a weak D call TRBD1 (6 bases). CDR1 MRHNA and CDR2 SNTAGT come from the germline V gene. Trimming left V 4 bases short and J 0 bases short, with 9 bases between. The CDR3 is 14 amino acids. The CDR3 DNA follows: TGTGCCAGCAGTGTAGGACAGCACCAAGAGACCCAGTACCTC. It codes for CASSVGQHQETQYL.